The 2 T cell receptor beta chains in this list originate from one sample, sequenced in a study of CD8+CD57+ T cells in acquired aplastic anemia. Genomic DNA provided the template from which TCR beta VDJ and CDR3 profiles were obtained. Each CDR3 protein is one row after TCRdb ran MiXCR on the reads. In the table there are 65,000 or so distinct CDR3 sequences, about 56% of which are singletons. Sequencing was done on a sample of sorted CD4+, CD8+, or CD8+CD57+ T cells (not recorded which) from PBMCs. These receptors all stem from a human donor in good health, serving as a control.

Regarding this clonotype: This likely comes from a read error, as the CDR3 has no conserved phenylalanine or tryptophan at its end. Because the CDR3's place on the DNA is in doubt, the DNA is left out and the CDR3 is given as listed by TCRdb. The chain has TRBV19 and TRBJ2-2; TRBD1, the D gene given by the table, was not confirmed from the DNA. Including both end residues, the CDR3 is 12 amino acids long. Per germline, CDR1 LNHDA and CDR2 SQIVND (reference sequence). CDR3 loop: CASSSPSWELFS.

The chain has TRBV20-1 and TRBJ2-3; 8 bases are shared with TRBD1. The V and J ends lost 4 bases and 1 base, in that order; junction bases with no gene match: 7. The CDR3 spans 15 residues. Germline values: CDR1 DFQATT, CDR2 SNEGSKA (reference sequence). CDR3 residues: CSANGQGGGTDTQYF. CDR3 coding DNA: TGCAGTGCTAATGGACAGGGCGGGGGCACAGATACGCAGTATTTT.